This note documents a single TCR beta chain sequence. In the original workflow: Amplifying reference gene primers gave estimates of nucleated cell counts. Assay: immunoSEQ multiplex PCR; the TCRdb copy retains only in-frame clones and omits some. For V, J and clone size, that table is used; D and trimming come from the DNA. The data contain roughly 120,000 clones, 85% of them singletons. The data originate from a study of blood T cell repertoires in COVID-19. Study-level information: There were acute and convalescent COVID-19 samples, and they came from the United States, Italy and Spain. The cDNA or gDNA used as material had been derived from T cells, B-cell-depleted T cells, or PBMCs.

Germline assignment: CDR1 SGHTA and CDR2 FQGTGA. The V and J ends lost 5 bases and 4 bases, in that order; junction bases with no gene match: 12. CDR3 length equals 18 residues. Sequencing was performed on peripheral blood. The source is a man between 40 and 49 years old with acute or convalescent COVID-19. The chain employs TRBV7-3 and TRBJ1-6; 9 bases agree with TRBD1. CDR3 in DNA: TGTGCCAGCAGCCACCCAGCGGGGGACAGGGCTTATAATTCACCCCTCCACTTT. Amino acids: CASSHPAGDRAYNSPLHF.